Listed here are 9 T cell receptor beta chains from one sample, sequenced in a study of identical twins. TCRdb recomputed calls from the 5' RACE reads with MiXCR, one row per CDR3 protein. The sample holds some 240,000 distinct CDR3 sequences, roughly 8% seen once. A further study also used this sample, focusing on yellow fever vaccine responses in identical twins.

The specimen sequenced was CD8+ T cells sorted from blood. The receptor set was obtained from a young woman in good health.

CDR3: CATSDPRQGVQETQYF. The CDR3 DNA is TGTGCCACCAGTGACCCTAGACAGGGGGTACAAGAGACCCAGTACTTC. The chain has TRBV24-1 and TRBJ2-5; 9 bases match TRBD1. Germline V CDR1 and CDR2: KGHDR, SFDVKD. V was pared by 4 bases and J by 2 bases, with 7 bases of the junction left unmatched. The CDR3 covers 16 residues.

The chain recombines TRBV30 with TRBJ2-1; TRBD2 aligns across 12 bases. Germline loops: CDR1 GTSNPN, CDR2 SVGIG (reference sequence). The length of the CDR3 is 14 residues. V shed 2 bases and J 6 bases; nucleotides not matched to a gene: 2. In nucleotides, the CDR3 is TGTGCCTGGAGTCCGGGACTAGCGGGCAATGAGCAGTTCTTC. This encodes CAWSPGLAGNEQFF.

The chain carries TRBV6-2 or TRBV6-3 and TRBJ2-1; 9 bases fit TRBD2. Germline trimming cut 6 bases from V and 2 bases from J; bases unmatched to any gene: 8. This CDR3 spans 16 amino acids. The germline V gene encodes CDR1 MNHEY and CDR2 SVGEGT. The CDR3 bases are TGTGCCAGCAGCCCCCTTGAGCGGGGGGCCTACAATGAGCAGTTCTTC. Translating it yields CASSPLERGAYNEQFF.

The chain employs TRBV10-3 and TRBJ2-7, with D maybe TRBD2 (6 bases). This CDR3 spans 14 amino acids. Germline V gives CDR1 ENHRY, CDR2 SYGVKD. Trimming took 6 bases from V and 3 from J, leaving 15 bases between them. Here the CDR3 reads CAIRNGGSIYEQYF. CDR3 DNA: TGTGCCATCAGGAATGGGGGGAGCATCTACGAGCAGTACTTC.

Only a few counts were recorded for this clonotype. The gene calls are TRBV2 and TRBJ2-2; the match to TRBD1 covers 7 bases. Germline V gene lookup returns CDR1 SNHLY and CDR2 FYNNEI. The CDR3 contains 15 residues. J gave up 3 bases and V 7 bases, and 8 bases lay outside the gene matches. CDR3 DNA sequence: TGTGCCAGCATATCGGAGACAGGGTACACCGGGGAGCTGTTTTTT. Protein sequence: CASISETGYTGELFF.

Regarding this clonotype: A junction boundary mismatches the germline segment, possibly from a read error. The chain uses TRBV28 and TRBJ2-2, with D possibly matching TRBD2 (6 bases). The CDR3 totals 14 residues. Germline V gene sequence: CDR1 MDHEN, CDR2 SYDVKM. CDR3 bases: TGTGCCAGCAGTTCCCTAGCGAATACCGGGGAGCTGTTTTTT. Its translation is CASSSLANTGELFF. Full variable domain (rest looked up from reference TRBV28 and TRBJ2-2): DVKVTQSSRYLVKRTGEKVFLECVQDMDHENMFWYRQDPGLGLRLIYFSYDVKMKEKGDIPEGYSVSREKKERFSLILESASTNQTSMYLCASSSLANTGELFFGEGSRLTVL.

This clonotype was observed at least ten times. The J gene is TRBJ2-7, the V gene TRBV12-3 or TRBV12-4, with D perhaps TRBD2 (6 bases). V was clipped by 3 bases and J by 4 bases, with 10 bases between them. CDR3 length: 13 residues. DNA for the CDR3: TGTGCCAGCAGTTTCGTCGCGGGATACGAGCAGTACTTC. It codes for CASSFVAGYEQYF.

This clonotype was seen a handful of times. The chain links TRBV28 to TRBJ2-7; D uncertain. This CDR3 has 12 residues. Germline CDR1 and CDR2: MDHEN and SYDVKM. Between the trimmed V and J ends, which lost 5 bases and 5 bases, there was a span of 10 bases. This CDR3 reads CASSPRYDEQYF. The CDR3 DNA is TGTGCCAGCAGTCCCCGTTACGACGAGCAGTACTTC. Together with reference TRBV28 and TRBJ2-7, the CDR3 gives the full variable domain: DVKVTQSSRYLVKRTGEKVFLECVQDMDHENMFWYRQDPGLGLRLIYFSYDVKMKEKGDIPEGYSVSREKKERFSLILESASTNQTSMYLCASSPRYDEQYFGPGTRLTVT.

This clonotype came up a few times. This rearrangement joins TRBV9 to TRBJ2-2, with 7 bases identical to TRBD2. The CDR3 length is 15 residues. Germline CDR1 is SGDLS and CDR2 is YYNGEE. Trimming took 3 bases from V and 3 from J; bases not matched to a gene: 5. The CDR3 DNA reads as TGTGCCAGCAGCGATCGGGACTACCACACCGGGGAGCTGTTTTTT. The encoded protein is CASSDRDYHTGELFF. The whole variable domain, remainder taken from reference TRBV9 and TRBJ2-2, is DSGVTQTPKHLITATGQRVTLRCSPRSGDLSVYWYQQSLDQGLQFLIQYYNGEERAKGNILERFSAQQFPDLHSELNLSSLELGDSALYFCASSDRDYHTGELFFGEGSRLTVL.